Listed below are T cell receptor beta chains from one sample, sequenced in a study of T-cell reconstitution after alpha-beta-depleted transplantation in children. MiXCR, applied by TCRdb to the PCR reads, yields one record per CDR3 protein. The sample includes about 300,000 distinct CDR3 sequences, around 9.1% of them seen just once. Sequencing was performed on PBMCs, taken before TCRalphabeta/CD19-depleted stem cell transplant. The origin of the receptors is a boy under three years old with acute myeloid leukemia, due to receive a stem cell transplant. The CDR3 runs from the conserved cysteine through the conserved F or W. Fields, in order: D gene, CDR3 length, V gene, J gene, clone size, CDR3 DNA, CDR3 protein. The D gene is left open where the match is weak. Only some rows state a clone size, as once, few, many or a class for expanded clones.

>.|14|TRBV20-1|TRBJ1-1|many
TGCAGTGCTAGAGATCTGGGCAGGAACACTGAAGCTTTCTTT
CSARDLGRNTEAFF
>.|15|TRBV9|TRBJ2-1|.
TGTGCCAGCAGCGTATCAGGGACCTCCTACAATGAGCAGTTCTTC
CASSVSGTSYNEQFF
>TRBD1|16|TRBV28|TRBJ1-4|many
TGTGCCAGCAGCCGAGGGGACAGCAGTACTAATGAAAAACTGTTTTTT
CASSRGDSSTNEKLFF
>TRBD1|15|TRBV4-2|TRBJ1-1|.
TGTGCCAGCAGCCAATGGCCAGGGGGTAACACTGAAGCTTTCTTT
CASSQWPGGNTEAFF
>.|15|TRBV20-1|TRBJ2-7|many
TGCAGTGCTACCGATTTATACGACATCTCATACGAGCAGTACTTC
CSATDLYDISYEQYF
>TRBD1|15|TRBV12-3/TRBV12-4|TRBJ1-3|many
TGTGCCAGCAGTGACCGGACAGGCGGGGTAAACACCATATATTTT
CASSDRTGGVNTIYF
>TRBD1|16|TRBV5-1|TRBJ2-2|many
TGCGCCAGCACCAATTCAGGACAGGGAACCACCGGGGAGCTGTTTTTT
CASTNSGQGTTGELFF
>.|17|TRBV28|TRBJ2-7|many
TGTGCCAGCAGTCGTCCAGGGGTCCGCTACGCATCCTACGAGCAGTACTTC
CASSRPGVRYASYEQYF
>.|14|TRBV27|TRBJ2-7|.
TGTGCCAGCAGTCCTCGACTAGGGGGACGCGAGCAGAACTTC
CASSPRLGGREQNF
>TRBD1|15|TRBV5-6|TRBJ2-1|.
TGTGCCAGCAGGGTTGTGGGGACAGTGGCGAATGAGCAGTTCTTC
CASRVVGTVANEQFF
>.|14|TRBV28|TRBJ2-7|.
TGTGCCAGCAGTTTACAGGGGTGGGCCTACGAGCAGTACTTC
CASSLQGWAYEQYF
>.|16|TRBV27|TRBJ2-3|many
TGTGCCAGCAGTTTATCGATGGTAGCGAGGGCAGATACGCAGTATTTT
CASSLSMVARADTQYF
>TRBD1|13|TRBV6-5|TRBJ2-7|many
TGTGCCAGCGGGGACAGGCATTTCTACGAGCAGTACTTC
CASGDRHFYEQYF
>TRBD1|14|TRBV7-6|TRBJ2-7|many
TGTGCCAGCAGCCCCGAACCGGGACAGGACGAGCAGTACTTC
CASSPEPGQDEQYF
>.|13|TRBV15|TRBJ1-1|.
TGTGCCACCAGCCCCGGGATCGACACTGAAGCTCTCTTT
CATSPGIDTEALF
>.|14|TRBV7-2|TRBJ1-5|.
TGTGCCAGCAGCTACTCAGGGTTGCGGCAGCCCCAGCATTTT
CASSYSGLRQPQHF
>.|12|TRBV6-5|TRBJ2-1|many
TGTGCCAGCAGTTACGACGACAATGAGCAGTTCTTC
CASSYDDNEQFF
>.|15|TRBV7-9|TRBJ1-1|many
TGTGCCAGCAGCTTAGGGGGAGCCAAGAACACTGAAGCTTTCTTT
CASSLGGAKNTEAFF
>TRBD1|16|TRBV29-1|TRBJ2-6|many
TGCAGCGTTGTTGGGGACAGGTACTCTGGGGCCAACGTCCTGACTTTC
CSVVGDRYSGANVLTF
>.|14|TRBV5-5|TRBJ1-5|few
TGTGCCAGCGGGATGCCAGGGCCAGGGCAGCCCCAGCATTTT
CASGMPGPGQPQHF
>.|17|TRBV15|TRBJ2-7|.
TGTGCCACCAGCAGAGATCTAAAGGAGGGTACCACCTACGAGCAGTACTTC
CATSRDLKEGTTYEQYF
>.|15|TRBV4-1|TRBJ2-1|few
TGCGCCAGCAGCCAAGATCCCCTAGCGTGGGTTGAGCAGTTCTTC
CASSQDPLAWVEQFF
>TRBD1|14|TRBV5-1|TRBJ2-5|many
TGCGCCAGCAGCTCCGGGACAGGGAAAGAGACCCAGTACTTC
CASSSGTGKETQYF
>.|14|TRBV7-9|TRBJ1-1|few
TGTGCCAGCAGCGAACACTTGAGGAAGGGGCAAGCTTTCTTT
CASSEHLRKGQAFF